This T cell receptor beta chain was recovered during a study of blood T cell repertoires in COVID-19. Study context: Donors in the United States, Italy and Spain gave samples during acute or convalescent COVID-19. The analysed material was cDNA or gDNA that came from T cells, B-cell-depleted T cells, or PBMCs.

There are 13 residues in the CDR3. V gave up 3 bases and J gave up 6 bases, with 10 bases separating them. Germline V gene data show CDR1 as SGHAT and CDR2 as FQDESV (reference sequence). This clone was found once. Authors' processing steps: Amplified reference gene primers provided the basis for estimating nucleated cell counts. Some clones are missing from TCRdb's copy, which holds only in-frame ones; the method was immunoSEQ multiplex PCR. V and J calls and clone size are given by that table; D and trimming were obtained from the DNA. This table has about 88,000 clones, roughly 88% appearing once. This receptor was taken from a woman older than 75 with acute or convalescent COVID-19. The specimen sequenced was peripheral blood. V usage is TRBV11-1 and J usage is TRBJ2-3, with D unclear. The CDR3 sequence: CASSFSPVDTQYF. CDR3 in DNA: TGTGCCAGCAGCTTTTCCCCCGTCGATACGCAGTATTTT.